The 15 T cell receptor beta chains reported below all come from one sample, sequenced in a study of siplizumab effects on memory and regulatory T cells. The repertoire was sequenced with immunoSEQ multiplex PCR; TCRdb's copy has only in-frame clones and lacks some. The data contain 75,000 to 100,000 clones, 85% to 95% of them singletons. What was sequenced was non-Treg CD4+ T cells sorted from blood. Every receptor here comes from a human donor in good health.

The chain recombines TRBV6-5 with TRBJ1-2; the D is unclear. The CDR3 consists of 12 residues. V lost 2 bases to trimming and J lost 4 bases, with 5 bases between them. CDR1 and CDR2 from the germline V gene are MNHEY and SVGAGI. The CDR3 is CASSYGSYGYTF. CDR3 DNA sequence: TGTGCCAGCAGTTACGGCAGCTATGGCTACACCTTC.

The V gene is TRBV6-5, the J gene TRBJ1-3; tentatively, D is TRBD1 (5 bases). V dropped 7 bases and J dropped 4 bases, with 14 bases sitting between them. The CDR3 totals 14 residues. Germline values: CDR1 MNHEY, CDR2 SVGAGI. Here the CDR3 DNA reads TGTGCCAGCACCTCGCCGACAGCCGGAAACACCATATATTTT. Amino acids: CASTSPTAGNTIYF.

This chain connects TRBV15 to TRBJ1-2; 8 positions match TRBD1. V dropped 2 bases and J dropped 3; count of bases not matched to a gene: 5. The CDR3 consists of 15 residues. Germline CDR1 and CDR2: LNHNV and YYDKDF (reference sequence). CDR3 coding DNA: TGTGCCACCAGCAGAAGCCAGGGGGCGGACTATGGCTACACCTTC. This encodes CATSRSQGADYGYTF.

This clone was detected only once. This sequence joins TRBV5-4 and TRBJ1-2, with D uncertain. This CDR3 has 13 amino acids. Germline CDR1 reads SGHNT; CDR2 reads YYREEE (reference sequence). V dropped 2 bases and J dropped 6 bases, with 11 bases sitting between them. CDR3: CASSLRSGHGYTF. The CDR3 region has the DNA TGTGCCAGCAGCTTACGATCCGGGCATGGCTACACCTTC.

This chain links TRBV15 with TRBJ2-3; D unresolved. In germline, CDR1 is LNHNV, CDR2 YYDKDF (reference sequence). The V gene lost 1 base and the J gene lost 6 bases, with 11 bases spanning the gap. This CDR3 has 14 residues. The DNA for the CDR3 is TGTGCCACCAGCAGAGGTCCGGAAGCGGATACGCAGTATTTT. Its translation: CATSRGPEADTQYF. Combining the CDR3 with reference TRBV15 and TRBJ2-3 gives the whole variable domain DAMVIQNPRYQVTQFGKPVTLSCSQTLNHNVMYWYQQKSSQAPKLLFHYYDKDFNNEADTPDNFQSRRPNTSFCFLDIRSPGLGDTAMYLCATSRGPEADTQYFGPGTRLTVL.

In DNA form, the CDR3 reads TGTGCCAGCAGCTTCGCGGACAGGGGGCTCTATGGCTACACCTTC. Encoded protein: CASSFADRGLYGYTF. The chain couples TRBV7-9 to TRBJ1-2; 11 bases line up with TRBD1. V lost 3 bases and J lost 4; bases outside the gene matches: 4. Germline V gives CDR1 SEHNR, CDR2 FQNEAQ (reference sequence). This CDR3 comprises 15 residues.

The chain recombines TRBV5-1 with TRBJ2-7; no definite D call. V was trimmed by 0 bases and J by 4 bases, leaving 11 bases between them. CDR1 and CDR2 from the germline V gene are SGHRS and YFSETQ. The CDR3 loop spans 14 amino acids. The CDR3 protein is CASSLGPARYEQYF. The DNA of the CDR3 is TGCGCCAGCAGCTTGGGACCAGCTAGGTACGAGCAGTACTTC.

The V gene is TRBV5-1, the J gene TRBJ1-2; 9 bases are a match to TRBD1. The V gene end was trimmed by 4 bases and the J gene end by 2 bases; junction bases not matched to a gene: 6. Germline loops: CDR1 SGHRS, CDR2 YFSETQ. The length of the CDR3 is 15 residues. CDR3: CASSPFGTGNYGYTF. The CDR3 DNA is TGCGCCAGCAGCCCTTTTGGGACAGGGAACTATGGCTACACCTTC. Complete variable domain (other parts from reference TRBV5-1 and TRBJ1-2): KAGVTQTPRYLIKTRGQQVTLSCSPISGHRSVSWYQQTPGQGLQFLFEYFSETQRNKGNFPGRFSGRQFSNSRSEMNVSTLELGDSALYLCASSPFGTGNYGYTFGSGTRLTVV.

The chain employs TRBV5-5 and TRBJ1-1; D is undetermined. Germline CDR1 is SGHKS and CDR2 is YYEKEE (reference sequence). V dropped 0 bases and J dropped 2 bases, with 8 bases sitting between them. This CDR3 comprises 14 residues. Written as DNA, the CDR3 is TGTGCCAGCAGCTTGGATCGGGTCAACACTGAAGCTTTCTTT. This sequence encodes CASSLDRVNTEAFF.

The chain couples TRBV18 to TRBJ1-2; tentatively, D is TRBD1 (6 bases). The V gene lost 3 bases and the J gene lost 8 bases, with 13 bases spanning the gap. Germline V gives CDR1 KGHSH, CDR2 LQKENI. This CDR3 is built from 13 residues. CDR3 sequence (DNA): TGTGCCAGCTCACCCGGGACACAGGAGGGCTACACCTTC. Amino acid sequence: CASSPGTQEGYTF.

The CDR3 DNA is TGTGCCAGCAGCCCGAGGTACGGTGGCTACACCTTC. Translating gives CASSPRYGGYTF. V is TRBV7-9 and J is TRBJ1-2; D gene uncertain. Per the germline V gene, CDR1 is SEHNR and CDR2 is FQNEAQ (reference sequence). This CDR3 has 12 amino acids. Trimming stripped 5 bases from V and 7 bases from J, with 11 bases between.

The chain is built from TRBV18 and TRBJ2-1, with D uncertain. Germline assignment: CDR1 KGHSH and CDR2 LQKENI. V was pared by 2 bases and J by 5 bases, with 16 bases between. There are 16 residues in the CDR3. The DNA for the CDR3 is TGTGCCAGCTCACCATCGACCAACCTACCGCACAATGAGCAGTTCTTC. Encoded protein: CASSPSTNLPHNEQFF.

The CDR3 is CASSLRVAGSNEQFF. CDR3 in DNA: TGTGCCAGCAGCTTAAGGGTCGCAGGGTCAAATGAGCAGTTCTTC. V and J are TRBV7-2 and TRBJ2-1, with a tentative D call TRBD1 (5 bases). Germline CDR1 SGHTA, CDR2 FQGNSA. This CDR3 has 15 amino acids. The V gene lost 2 bases and the J gene lost 7 bases, with 15 bases spanning the gap.

The rearrangement joins TRBV5-6 to TRBJ1-6; weak D call: TRBD1 (5 bases). Germline V gene data show CDR1 as SGHDT and CDR2 as YYEEEE. The CDR3 is 15 residues long. Between the trimmed V and J ends, which lost 4 bases and 10 bases, there was a span of 18 bases. CDR3 in DNA: TGTGCCAGCAGCAGGGGTGTGGGACGACGCTCACCCCTCCACTTT. This translates into CASSRGVGRRSPLHF. Full variable domain (outside the CDR3, taken from reference TRBV5-6 and TRBJ1-6): DAGVTQSPTHLIKTRGQQVTLRCSPKSGHDTVSWYQQALGQGPQFIFQYYEEEERQRGNFPDRFSGHQFPNYSSELNVNALLLGDSALYLCASSRGVGRRSPLHFGNGTRLTVT.

This clone was counted a single time. The chain recombines TRBV15 with TRBJ1-1; possibly TRBD1 for D (6 bases). Germline-derived CDR1 and CDR2 are LNHNV and YYDKDF (reference sequence). Trimming took off 4 bases at V and 4 bases at J, with 16 bases between the two ends. The CDR3 is 15 amino acids. In nucleotides, the CDR3 is TGTGCCACCAGCATCCCCAGGGGTAGGAGCACTGAAGCTTTCTTT. It is translated as CATSIPRGRSTEAFF.